These T cell receptor beta chains were read from a single sample in a study of T cells after yellow fever vaccination. TCRdb reprocessed the 5' RACE reads via MiXCR and lists one record per CDR3 protein. The sample lists 620,000 or so distinct CDR3 sequences, about 15% seen once, with roughly 17% in the top ten. The sequencing used PBMCs, collected less than 6 days after the first yellow fever vaccination. All receptors come from a man in his late teens or twenties who received the YFV17D yellow fever vaccine. Both conserved end residues are part of each CDR3. A D gene is named only where the DNA matches it firmly. Rows give clone size only sometimes, using once, few, many, or a class for an expanded clone.

D gene: .; clone size: .; V gene: TRBV11-2; J gene: TRBJ2-2; CDR3 protein: CASSIGPIHTGELFF; CDR3 DNA: TGTGCCAGCAGCATCGGGCCTATTCACACCGGGGAGCTGTTTTTT
D gene: .; clone size: .; V gene: TRBV5-1; J gene: TRBJ1-1; CDR3 protein: CASSLMWVGNTEAFF; CDR3 DNA: TGCGCCAGCAGCTTGATGTGGGTAGGGAACACTGAAGCTTTCTTT
D gene: .; clone size: .; V gene: TRBV7-7; J gene: TRBJ1-4; CDR3 protein: CASSSTAGKGEKLFF; CDR3 DNA: TGTGCCAGCAGCTCGACGGCAGGGAAGGGCGAAAAACTGTTTTTT
D gene: .; clone size: .; V gene: TRBV5-1; J gene: TRBJ1-3; CDR3 protein: CASRRATGGELGNTIYF; CDR3 DNA: TGCGCCAGCAGACGTGCCACCGGGGGTGAACTTGGAAACACCATATATTTT
D gene: .; clone size: few; V gene: TRBV27; J gene: TRBJ1-6; CDR3 protein: CASSPWADSPLHF; CDR3 DNA: TGTGCCAGCAGTCCCTGGGCCGATTCACCCCTCCACTTT
D gene: .; clone size: .; V gene: TRBV29-1; J gene: TRBJ1-2; CDR3 protein: CSVEVDEGYTF; CDR3 DNA: TGCAGCGTTGAAGTTGATGAGGGCTACACCTTC
D gene: .; clone size: many; V gene: TRBV12-3/TRBV12-4; J gene: TRBJ2-1; CDR3 protein: CASSWGPERWQFF; CDR3 DNA: TGTGCCAGCAGTTGGGGACCCGAAAGGTGGCAGTTCTTC
D gene: TRBD2; clone size: .; V gene: TRBV6-2/TRBV6-3; J gene: TRBJ2-7; CDR3 protein: CASRPLGLANYEQYF; CDR3 DNA: TGTGCCAGCAGACCACTGGGACTAGCTAACTACGAGCAGTACTTC
D gene: TRBD2; clone size: few; V gene: TRBV6-5; J gene: TRBJ2-2; CDR3 protein: CASSYGVRGGSTGELFF; CDR3 DNA: TGTGCCAGCAGTTACGGCGTTCGGGGGGGGTCTACCGGGGAGCTGTTTTTT
D gene: .; clone size: few; V gene: TRBV7-9; J gene: TRBJ2-7; CDR3 protein: CASSLSAGPEQYF; CDR3 DNA: TGTGCCAGCAGCTTATCGGCGGGACCCGAGCAGTACTTC
D gene: .; clone size: few; V gene: TRBV6-9; J gene: TRBJ1-3; CDR3 protein: CASRGSGPRSSGNTIYF; CDR3 DNA: TGTGCCAGCAGGGGCAGTGGACCCCGCTCCTCTGGAAACACCATATATTTT
D gene: .; clone size: few; V gene: TRBV18; J gene: TRBJ1-2; CDR3 protein: CASSPQPNYGYTF; CDR3 DNA: TGTGCCAGCTCACCACAGCCTAACTATGGCTACACCTTC
D gene: .; clone size: .; V gene: TRBV4-2; J gene: TRBJ2-1; CDR3 protein: CASSQDLVLYNEQFF; CDR3 DNA: TGTGCCAGCAGCCAAGACTTGGTCTTATACAATGAGCAGTTCTTC
D gene: TRBD1; clone size: many; V gene: TRBV4-2; J gene: TRBJ2-1; CDR3 protein: CASSQGQGSYNEQFF; CDR3 DNA: TGTGCCAGCAGTCAGGGACAGGGCTCCTACAATGAGCAGTTCTTC
D gene: .; clone size: few; V gene: TRBV7-2; J gene: TRBJ2-5; CDR3 protein: CASSRASTTQETQYF; CDR3 DNA: TGTGCCAGCAGCCGGGCGTCGACGACCCAAGAGACCCAGTACTTC
D gene: .; clone size: .; V gene: TRBV3-1; J gene: TRBJ1-4; CDR3 protein: CASSQATQTTNEKLFF; CDR3 DNA: TGTGCCAGCAGCCAAGCCACGCAGACAACTAATGAAAAACTGTTTTTT
D gene: .; clone size: many; V gene: TRBV7-2; J gene: TRBJ2-7; CDR3 protein: CASSSFGGYEQYF; CDR3 DNA: TGTGCCAGCAGCTCCTTTGGAGGCTACGAGCAGTACTTC
D gene: .; clone size: .; V gene: TRBV5-6; J gene: TRBJ2-2; CDR3 protein: CASSLVSLWQGGIGVTGELFF; CDR3 DNA: TGTGCCAGCAGCTTGGTGTCGTTGTGGCAGGGTGGGATTGGAGTCACCGGGGAGCTGTTTTTT
D gene: .; clone size: few; V gene: TRBV4-1; J gene: TRBJ1-1; CDR3 protein: CASSQDPGRGLMNTEAFF; CDR3 DNA: TGCGCCAGCAGCCAAGACCCGGGACGTGGACTCATGAACACTGAAGCTTTCTTT
D gene: .; clone size: few; V gene: TRBV4-3; J gene: TRBJ2-1; CDR3 protein: CASSPRRLIGEQFF; CDR3 DNA: TGCGCCAGCAGCCCGCGGCGATTAATCGGTGAGCAGTTCTTC
D gene: .; clone size: few; V gene: TRBV7-2; J gene: TRBJ1-5; CDR3 protein: CASSWGRVYQPQHF; CDR3 DNA: TGTGCCAGCAGTTGGGGACGGGTTTATCAGCCCCAGCATTTT
D gene: .; clone size: .; V gene: TRBV7-2; J gene: TRBJ2-5; CDR3 protein: CASSSAGRETQYF; CDR3 DNA: TGTGCCAGCAGCTCTGCGGGCCGGGAGACCCAGTACTTC
D gene: .; clone size: .; V gene: TRBV29-1; J gene: TRBJ1-1; CDR3 protein: CSVEPGAANTEAFF; CDR3 DNA: TGCAGCGTTGAACCGGGGGCGGCGAACACTGAAGCTTTCTTT
D gene: TRBD1; clone size: few; V gene: TRBV24-1; J gene: TRBJ2-5; CDR3 protein: CATSDTQGAGETQYF; CDR3 DNA: TGTGCCACCAGTGATACGCAGGGGGCCGGGGAGACCCAGTACTTC
D gene: TRBD2; clone size: .; V gene: TRBV20-1; J gene: TRBJ2-1; CDR3 protein: CSANSGSYNEQFF; CDR3 DNA: TGCAGTGCTAATAGCGGGAGCTACAATGAGCAGTTCTTC